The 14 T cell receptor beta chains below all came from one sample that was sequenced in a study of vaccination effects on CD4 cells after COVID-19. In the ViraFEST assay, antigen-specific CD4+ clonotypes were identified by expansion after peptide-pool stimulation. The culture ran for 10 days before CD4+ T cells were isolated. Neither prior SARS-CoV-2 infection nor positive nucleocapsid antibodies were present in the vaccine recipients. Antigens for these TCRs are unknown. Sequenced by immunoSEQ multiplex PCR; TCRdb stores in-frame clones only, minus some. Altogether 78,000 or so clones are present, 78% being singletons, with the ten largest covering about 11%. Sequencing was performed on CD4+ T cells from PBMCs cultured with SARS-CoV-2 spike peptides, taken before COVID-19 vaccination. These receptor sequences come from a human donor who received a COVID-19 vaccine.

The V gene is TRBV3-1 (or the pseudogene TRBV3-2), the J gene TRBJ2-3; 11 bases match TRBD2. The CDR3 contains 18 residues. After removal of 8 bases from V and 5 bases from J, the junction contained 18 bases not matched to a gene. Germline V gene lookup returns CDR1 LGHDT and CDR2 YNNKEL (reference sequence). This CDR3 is CASGRGGVAGGPGDTQYF. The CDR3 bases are TGTGCCAGCGGACGGGGTGGTGTAGCGGGGGGGCCAGGAGATACGCAGTATTTT.

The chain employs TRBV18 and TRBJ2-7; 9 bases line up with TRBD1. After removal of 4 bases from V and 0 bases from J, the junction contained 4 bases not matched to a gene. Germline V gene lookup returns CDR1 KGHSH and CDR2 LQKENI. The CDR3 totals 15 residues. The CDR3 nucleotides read TGTGCCAGCTCACTAGGACAGGGGCTCTCCTACGAGCAGTACGTC. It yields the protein CASSLGQGLSYEQYV.

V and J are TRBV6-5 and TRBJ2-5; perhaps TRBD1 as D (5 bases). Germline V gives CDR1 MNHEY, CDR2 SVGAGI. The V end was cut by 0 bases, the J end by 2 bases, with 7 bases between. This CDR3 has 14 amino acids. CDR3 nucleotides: TGTGCCAGCAGTTACTCTCAGGGTCAAGAGACCCAGTACTTC. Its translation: CASSYSQGQETQYF.

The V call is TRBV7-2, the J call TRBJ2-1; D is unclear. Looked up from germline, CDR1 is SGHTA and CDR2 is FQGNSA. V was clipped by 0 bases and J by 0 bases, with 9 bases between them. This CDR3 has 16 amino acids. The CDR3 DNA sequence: TGTGCCAGCAGCTTAGCGCGTTTGAGCTCCTACAATGAGCAGTTCTTC. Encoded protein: CASSLARLSSYNEQFF.

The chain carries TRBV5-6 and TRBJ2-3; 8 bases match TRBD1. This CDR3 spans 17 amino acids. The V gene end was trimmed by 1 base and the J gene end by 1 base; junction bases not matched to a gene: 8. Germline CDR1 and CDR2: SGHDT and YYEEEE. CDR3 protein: CASSLRIQGVGTDTQYF. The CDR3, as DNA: TGTGCCAGCAGCTTGCGTATACAGGGGGTCGGCACAGATACGCAGTATTTT.

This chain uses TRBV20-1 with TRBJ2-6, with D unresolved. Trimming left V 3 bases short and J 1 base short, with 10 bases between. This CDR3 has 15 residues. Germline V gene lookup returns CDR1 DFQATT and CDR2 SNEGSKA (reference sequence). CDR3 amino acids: CSASRVASGANVLTF. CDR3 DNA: TGCAGTGCTAGTAGGGTGGCTTCTGGGGCCAACGTCCTGACTTTC.

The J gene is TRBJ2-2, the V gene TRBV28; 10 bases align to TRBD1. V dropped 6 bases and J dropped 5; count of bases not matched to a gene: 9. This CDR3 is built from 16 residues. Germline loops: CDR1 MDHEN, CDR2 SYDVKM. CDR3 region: CASSDGTGARTGELFF. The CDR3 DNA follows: TGTGCCAGCAGCGACGGGACAGGGGCGCGGACCGGGGAGCTGTTTTTT.

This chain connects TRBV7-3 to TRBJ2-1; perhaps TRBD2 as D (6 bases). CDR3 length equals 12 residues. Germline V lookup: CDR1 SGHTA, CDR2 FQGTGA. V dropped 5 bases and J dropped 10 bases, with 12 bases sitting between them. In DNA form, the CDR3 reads TGTGCCAGCAGCCGCCCTGGGGGGGAGCAGTTCTTC. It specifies CASSRPGGEQFF.

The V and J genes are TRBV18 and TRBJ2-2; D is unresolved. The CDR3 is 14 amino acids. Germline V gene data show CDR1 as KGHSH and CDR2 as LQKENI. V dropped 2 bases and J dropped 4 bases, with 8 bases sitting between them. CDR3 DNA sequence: TGTGCCAGCTCACCAGGGGTTCGCACCGGGGAGCTGTTTTTT. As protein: CASSPGVRTGELFF.

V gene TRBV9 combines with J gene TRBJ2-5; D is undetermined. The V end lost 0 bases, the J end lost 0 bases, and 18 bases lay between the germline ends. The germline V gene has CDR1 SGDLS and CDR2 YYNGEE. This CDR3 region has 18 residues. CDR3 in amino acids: CASSVEDLGLRDQETQYF. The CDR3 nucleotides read TGTGCCAGCAGCGTAGAAGACTTGGGCCTAAGAGACCAAGAGACCCAGTACTTC.

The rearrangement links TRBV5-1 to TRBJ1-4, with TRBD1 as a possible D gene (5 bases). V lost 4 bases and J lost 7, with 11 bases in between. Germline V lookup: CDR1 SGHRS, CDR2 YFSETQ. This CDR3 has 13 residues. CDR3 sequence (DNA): TGCGCCAGCAGCCCTGGGGGAGGTGAAAAACTGTTTTTT. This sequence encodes CASSPGGGEKLFF.

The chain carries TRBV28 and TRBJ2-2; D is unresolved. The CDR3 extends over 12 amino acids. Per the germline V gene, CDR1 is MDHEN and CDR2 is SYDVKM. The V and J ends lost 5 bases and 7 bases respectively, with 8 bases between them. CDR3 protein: CASSRYVGELFF. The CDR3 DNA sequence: TGTGCCAGCAGTCGCTACGTCGGGGAGCTGTTTTTT.

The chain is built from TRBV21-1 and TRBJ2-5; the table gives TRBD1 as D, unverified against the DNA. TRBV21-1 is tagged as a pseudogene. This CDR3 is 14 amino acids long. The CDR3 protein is CASSTQTSPQTQYF. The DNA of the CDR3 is TGTGCCAGCAGCACACAGACCTCCCCGCAGACCCAGTACTTC.

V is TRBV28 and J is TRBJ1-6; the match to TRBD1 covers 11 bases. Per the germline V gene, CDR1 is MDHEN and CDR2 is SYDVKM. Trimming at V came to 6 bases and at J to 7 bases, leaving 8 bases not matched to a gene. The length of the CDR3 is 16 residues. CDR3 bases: TGTGCCAGCAGCCCGGGACAGGGGGTCTTCAATTCACCCCTCCACTTT. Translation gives CASSPGQGVFNSPLHF. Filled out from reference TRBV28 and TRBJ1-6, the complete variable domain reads DVKVTQSSRYLVKRTGEKVFLECVQDMDHENMFWYRQDPGLGLRLIYFSYDVKMKEKGDIPEGYSVSREKKERFSLILESASTNQTSMYLCASSPGQGVFNSPLHFGNGTRLTVT.